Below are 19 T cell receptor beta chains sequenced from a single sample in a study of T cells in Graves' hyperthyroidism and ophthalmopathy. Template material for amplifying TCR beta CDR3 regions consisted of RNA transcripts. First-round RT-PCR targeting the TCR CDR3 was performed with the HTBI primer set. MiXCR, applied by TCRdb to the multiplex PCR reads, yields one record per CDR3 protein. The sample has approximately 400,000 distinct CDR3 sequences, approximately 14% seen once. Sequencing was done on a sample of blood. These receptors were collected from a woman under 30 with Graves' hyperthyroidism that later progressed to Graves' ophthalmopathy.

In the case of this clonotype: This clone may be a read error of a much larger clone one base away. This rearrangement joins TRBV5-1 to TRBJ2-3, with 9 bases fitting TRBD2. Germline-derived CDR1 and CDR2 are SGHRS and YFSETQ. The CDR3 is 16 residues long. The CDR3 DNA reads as TGCGCCAACAGCTTAGCATCGGGACTAGCTGAAGATACGCAGTATTTT. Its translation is CANSLASGLAEDTQYF.

CDR3 protein: CASGRLTQETQYF. DNA for the CDR3: TGTGCCAGCGGTAGACTCACCCAAGAGACCCAGTACTTC. V gene TRBV27 combines with J gene TRBJ2-5; D not certain. V was clipped by 8 bases and J by 1 base, with 11 bases between them. Germline V gene data show CDR1 as MNHEY and CDR2 as SMNVEV (reference sequence). The CDR3 loop spans 13 amino acids.

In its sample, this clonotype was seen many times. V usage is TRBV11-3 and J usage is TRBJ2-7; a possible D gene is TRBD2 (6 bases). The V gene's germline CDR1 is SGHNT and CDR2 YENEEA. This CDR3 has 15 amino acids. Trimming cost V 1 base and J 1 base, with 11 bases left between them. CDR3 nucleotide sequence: TGTGCCAGCAGCTTAGGTGCTAGCGTATCCTACGAGCAGTACTTC. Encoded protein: CASSLGASVSYEQYF.

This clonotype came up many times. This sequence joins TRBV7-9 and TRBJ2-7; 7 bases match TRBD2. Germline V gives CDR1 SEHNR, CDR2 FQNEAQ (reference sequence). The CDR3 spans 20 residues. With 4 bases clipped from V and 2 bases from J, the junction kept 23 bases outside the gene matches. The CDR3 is CASSSIKAADMWEGTYEQYF. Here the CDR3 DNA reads TGTGCCAGCAGCTCCATCAAAGCCGCAGACATGTGGGAGGGCACCTACGAGCAGTACTTC.

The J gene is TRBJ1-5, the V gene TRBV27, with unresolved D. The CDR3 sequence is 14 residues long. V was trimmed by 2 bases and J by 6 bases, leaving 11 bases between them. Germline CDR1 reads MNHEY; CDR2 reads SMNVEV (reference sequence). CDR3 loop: CASSLAGLRQPQHF. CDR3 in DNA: TGTGCCAGCAGTTTAGCCGGCTTGCGTCAGCCCCAGCATTTT.

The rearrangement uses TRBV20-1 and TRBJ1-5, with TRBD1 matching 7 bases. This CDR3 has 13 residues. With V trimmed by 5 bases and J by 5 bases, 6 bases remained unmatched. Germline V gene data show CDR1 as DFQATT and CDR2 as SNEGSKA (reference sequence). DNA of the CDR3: TGCAGTGCTCAACGAACAGGGGATCAGCCCCAGCATTTT. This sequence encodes CSAQRTGDQPQHF.

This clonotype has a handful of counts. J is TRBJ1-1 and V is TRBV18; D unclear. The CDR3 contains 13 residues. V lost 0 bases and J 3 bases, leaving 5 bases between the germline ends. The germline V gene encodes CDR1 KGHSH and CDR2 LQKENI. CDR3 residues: CASSPPSDTEAFF. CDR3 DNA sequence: TGTGCCAGCTCACCACCATCAGACACTGAAGCTTTCTTT.

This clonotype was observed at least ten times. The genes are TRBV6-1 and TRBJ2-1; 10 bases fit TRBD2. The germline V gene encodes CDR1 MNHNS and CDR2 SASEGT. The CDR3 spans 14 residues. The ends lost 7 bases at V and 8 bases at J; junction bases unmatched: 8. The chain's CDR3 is CASTYSSGSYEQFF. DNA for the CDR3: TGTGCCAGCACCTACTCTAGCGGGAGTTATGAGCAGTTCTTC.

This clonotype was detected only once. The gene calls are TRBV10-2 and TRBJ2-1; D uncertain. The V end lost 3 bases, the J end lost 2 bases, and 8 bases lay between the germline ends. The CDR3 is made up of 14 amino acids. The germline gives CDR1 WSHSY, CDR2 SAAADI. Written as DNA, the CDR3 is TGCGCCAGCAGTGAATCGGGTACCTACAATGAGCAGTTCTTC. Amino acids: CASSESGTYNEQFF.

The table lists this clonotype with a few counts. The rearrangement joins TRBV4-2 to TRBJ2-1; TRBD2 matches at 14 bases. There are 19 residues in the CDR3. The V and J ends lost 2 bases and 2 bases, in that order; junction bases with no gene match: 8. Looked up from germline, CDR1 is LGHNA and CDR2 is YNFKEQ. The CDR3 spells CASSQTGLAGEFAYNEQFF. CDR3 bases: TGTGCCAGCAGCCAAACGGGACTAGCGGGAGAATTTGCCTACAATGAGCAGTTCTTC.

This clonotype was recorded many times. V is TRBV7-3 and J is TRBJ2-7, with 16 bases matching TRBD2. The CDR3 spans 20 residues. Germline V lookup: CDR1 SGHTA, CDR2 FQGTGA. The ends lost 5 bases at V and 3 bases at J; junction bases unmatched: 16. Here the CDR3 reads CASSTNRRPGTSGGGYEQYF. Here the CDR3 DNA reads TGTGCCAGCAGCACAAACCGAAGACCCGGGACTAGCGGGGGGGGCTACGAGCAGTACTTC. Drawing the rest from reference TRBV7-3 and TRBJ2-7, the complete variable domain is GAGVSQTPSNKVTEKGKYVELRCDPISGHTALYWYRQSLGQGPEFLIYFQGTGAADDSGLPNDRFFAVRPEGSVSTLKIQRTERGDSAVYLCASSTNRRPGTSGGGYEQYFGPGTRLTVT.

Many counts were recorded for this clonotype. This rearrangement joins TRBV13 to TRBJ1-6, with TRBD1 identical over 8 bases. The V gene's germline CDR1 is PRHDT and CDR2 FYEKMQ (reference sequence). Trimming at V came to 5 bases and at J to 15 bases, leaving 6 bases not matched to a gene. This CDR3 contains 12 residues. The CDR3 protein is CASSQTGGYLHF. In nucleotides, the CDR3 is TGTGCCAGCAGCCAAACAGGGGGGTACCTCCACTTT.

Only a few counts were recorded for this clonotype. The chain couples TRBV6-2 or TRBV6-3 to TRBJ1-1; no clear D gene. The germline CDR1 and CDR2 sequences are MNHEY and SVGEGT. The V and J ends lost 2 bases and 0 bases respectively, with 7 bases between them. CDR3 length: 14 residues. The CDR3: CASSYNRMNTEAFF. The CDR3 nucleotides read TGTGCCAGCAGTTACAACAGAATGAACACTGAAGCTTTCTTT.

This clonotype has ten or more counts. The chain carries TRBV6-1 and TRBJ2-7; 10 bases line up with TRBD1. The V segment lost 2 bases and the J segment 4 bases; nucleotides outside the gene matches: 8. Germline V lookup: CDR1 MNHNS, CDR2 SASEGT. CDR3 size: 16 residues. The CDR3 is CASSELWGQGQYEQYF. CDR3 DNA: TGTGCCAGCAGTGAACTCTGGGGACAGGGGCAGTACGAGCAGTACTTC.

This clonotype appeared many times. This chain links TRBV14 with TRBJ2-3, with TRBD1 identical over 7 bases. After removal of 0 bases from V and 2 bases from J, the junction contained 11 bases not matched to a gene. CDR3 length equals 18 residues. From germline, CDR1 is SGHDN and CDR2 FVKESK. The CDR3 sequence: CASSQDSNTGDDTDTQYF. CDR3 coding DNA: TGTGCCAGCAGCCAAGATAGCAATACAGGGGACGACACAGATACGCAGTATTTT.

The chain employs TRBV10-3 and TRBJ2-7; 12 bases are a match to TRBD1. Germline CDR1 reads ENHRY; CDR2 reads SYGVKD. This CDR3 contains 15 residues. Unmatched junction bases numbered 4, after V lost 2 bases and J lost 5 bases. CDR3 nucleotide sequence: TGTGCCATCAGTGAGCCGGGGACAGGGGGCGACGAGCAGTACTTC. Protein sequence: CAISEPGTGGDEQYF.

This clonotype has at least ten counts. The DNA of the CDR3 is TGTGCCAGCAGCTTGGCTGCGGGTCTGACGGACACTGAAGCTTTCTTT. Its translation: CASSLAAGLTDTEAFF. The gene calls are TRBV11-2 and TRBJ1-1; no clear D gene. The germline V gene encodes CDR1 SGHAT and CDR2 FQNNGV. The length of the CDR3 is 16 residues. V was clipped by 3 bases and J by 3 bases, with 17 bases between them. Drawing the rest from reference TRBV11-2 and TRBJ1-1, the complete variable domain is EAGVAQSPRYKIIEKRQSVAFWCNPISGHATLYWYQQILGQGPKLLIQFQNNGVVDDSQLPKDRFSAERLKGVDSTLKIQPAKLEDSAVYLCASSLAAGLTDTEAFFGQGTRLTVV.

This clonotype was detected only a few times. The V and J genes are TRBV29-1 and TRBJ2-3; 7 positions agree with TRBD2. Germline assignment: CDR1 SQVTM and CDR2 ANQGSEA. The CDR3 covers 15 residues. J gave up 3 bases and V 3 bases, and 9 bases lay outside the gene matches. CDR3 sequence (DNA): TGCAGCGTTGATACTCGGACGGGAGGAACAGATACGCAGTATTTT. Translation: CSVDTRTGGTDTQYF.

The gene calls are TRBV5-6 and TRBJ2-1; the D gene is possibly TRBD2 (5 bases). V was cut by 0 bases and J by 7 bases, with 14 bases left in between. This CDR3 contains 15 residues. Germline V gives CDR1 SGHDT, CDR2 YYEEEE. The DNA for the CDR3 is TGTGCCAGCAGCTTGGACCCCCGCCCGGGGAATGAGCAGTTCTTC. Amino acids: CASSLDPRPGNEQFF.